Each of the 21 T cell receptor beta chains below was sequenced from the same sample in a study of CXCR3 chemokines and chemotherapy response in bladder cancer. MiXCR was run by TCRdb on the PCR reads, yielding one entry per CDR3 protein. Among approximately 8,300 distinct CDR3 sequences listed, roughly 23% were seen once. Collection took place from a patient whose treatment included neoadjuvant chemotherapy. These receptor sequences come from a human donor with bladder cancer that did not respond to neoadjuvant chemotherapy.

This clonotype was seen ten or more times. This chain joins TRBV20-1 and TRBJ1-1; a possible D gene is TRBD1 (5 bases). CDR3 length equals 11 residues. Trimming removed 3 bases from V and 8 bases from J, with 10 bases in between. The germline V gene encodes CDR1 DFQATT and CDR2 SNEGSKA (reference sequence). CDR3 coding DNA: TGCAGTGCTAGTGGGGCTGAAGAAGCTTTCTTT. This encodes CSASGAEEAFF.

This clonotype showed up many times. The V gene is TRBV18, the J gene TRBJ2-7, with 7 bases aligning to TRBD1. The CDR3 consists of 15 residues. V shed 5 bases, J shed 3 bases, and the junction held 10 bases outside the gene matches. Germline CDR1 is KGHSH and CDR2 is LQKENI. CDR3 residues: CASSSSVGQLYEQYF. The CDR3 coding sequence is TGTGCCAGCTCATCTAGTGTGGGACAGCTCTACGAGCAGTACTTC.

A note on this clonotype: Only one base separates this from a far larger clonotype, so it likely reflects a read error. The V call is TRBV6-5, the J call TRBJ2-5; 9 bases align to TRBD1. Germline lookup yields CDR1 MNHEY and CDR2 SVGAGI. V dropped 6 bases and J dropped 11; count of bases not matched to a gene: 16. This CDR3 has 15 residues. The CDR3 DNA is TGTGCCAGCAGACACCGGGACAGGGCGAACAATGAGCAGTACTTC. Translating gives CASRHRDRANNEQYF.

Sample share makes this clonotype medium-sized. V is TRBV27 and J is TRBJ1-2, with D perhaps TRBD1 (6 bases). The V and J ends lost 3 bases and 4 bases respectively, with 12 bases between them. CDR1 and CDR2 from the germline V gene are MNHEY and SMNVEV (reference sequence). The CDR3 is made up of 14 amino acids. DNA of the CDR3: TGTGCCAGCAGTTTCCCACAGGGCTCCTATGGCTACACCTTC. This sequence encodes CASSFPQGSYGYTF.

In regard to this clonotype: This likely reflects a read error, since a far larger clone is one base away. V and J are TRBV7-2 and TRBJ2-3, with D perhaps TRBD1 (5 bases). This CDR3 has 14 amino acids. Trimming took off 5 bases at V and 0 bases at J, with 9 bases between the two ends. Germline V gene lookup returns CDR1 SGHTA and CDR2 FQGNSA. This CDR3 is CASSRRASTDTQYF. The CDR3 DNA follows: TGTGCCAGCAGCCGCAGGGCTAGCACAGATACGCAGTATTTT. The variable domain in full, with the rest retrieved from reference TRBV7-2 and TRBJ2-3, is GAGVSQSPSNKVTEKGKDVELRCDPISGHTALYWYRQSLGQGLEFLIYFQGNSAPDKSGLPSDRFSAERTGGSVSTLTIQRTQQEDSAVYLCASSRRASTDTQYFGPGTRLTVL.

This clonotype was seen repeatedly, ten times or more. The DNA of the CDR3 is TGTGCCAGCAGCCCCGACCCCGGCGGGGGCACTGAAGCTTTCTTT. This translates into CASSPDPGGGTEAFF. The chain links TRBV6-5 to TRBJ1-1, with D maybe TRBD1 (5 bases). V was pared by 6 bases and J by 4 bases, with 18 bases between. This CDR3 comprises 15 residues. The germline V gene has CDR1 MNHEY and CDR2 SVGAGI.

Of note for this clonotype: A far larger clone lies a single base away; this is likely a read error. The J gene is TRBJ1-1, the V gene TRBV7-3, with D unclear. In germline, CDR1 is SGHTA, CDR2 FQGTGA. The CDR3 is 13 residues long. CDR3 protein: CASHQQMKTEAFF. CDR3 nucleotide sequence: TGTGCCAGCCACCAACAGATGAAAACTGAAGCTTTCTTT.

The CDR3 DNA reads TGTGCCAGCAGTGGGGGGGTGGGCACTGAAGCTTTCTTT. Translation gives CASSGGVGTEAFF. The chain recombines TRBV2 with TRBJ1-1; tentatively, D is TRBD1 (5 bases). Looked up from germline, CDR1 is SNHLY and CDR2 is FYNNEI. CDR3 length equals 13 residues. The V end was cut by 4 bases, the J end by 4 bases, with 10 bases between. Together with reference TRBV2 and TRBJ1-1, the CDR3 gives the full variable domain: EPEVTQTPSHQVTQMGQEVILRCVPISNHLYFYWYRQILGQKVEFLVSFYNNEISEKSEIFDDQFSVERPDGSNFTLKIRSTKLEDSAMYFCASSGGVGTEAFFGQGTRLTVV.

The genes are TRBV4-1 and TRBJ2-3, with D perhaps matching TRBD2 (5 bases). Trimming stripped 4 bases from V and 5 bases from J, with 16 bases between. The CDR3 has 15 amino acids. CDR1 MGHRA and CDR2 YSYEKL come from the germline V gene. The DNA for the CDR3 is TGCGCCAGCAGCCTAACTAGGGATTCAAGAGATACGCAGTATTTT. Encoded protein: CASSLTRDSRDTQYF.

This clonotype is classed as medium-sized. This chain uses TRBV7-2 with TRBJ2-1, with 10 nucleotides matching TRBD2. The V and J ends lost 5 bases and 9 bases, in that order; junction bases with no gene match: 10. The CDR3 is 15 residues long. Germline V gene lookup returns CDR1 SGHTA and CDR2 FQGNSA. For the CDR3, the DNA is TGTGCCAGCAGCCGCCTAGCGGGGGCCGGGAGTGAGCAGTTCTTC. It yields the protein CASSRLAGAGSEQFF. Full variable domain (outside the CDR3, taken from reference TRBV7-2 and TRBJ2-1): GAGVSQSPSNKVTEKGKDVELRCDPISGHTALYWYRQSLGQGLEFLIYFQGNSAPDKSGLPSDRFSAERTGGSVSTLTIQRTQQEDSAVYLCASSRLAGAGSEQFFGPGTRLTVL.

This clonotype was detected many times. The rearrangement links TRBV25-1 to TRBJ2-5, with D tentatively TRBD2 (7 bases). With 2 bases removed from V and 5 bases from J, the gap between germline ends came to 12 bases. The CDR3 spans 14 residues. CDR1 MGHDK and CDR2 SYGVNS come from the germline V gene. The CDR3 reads CASSEAGAPETQYF. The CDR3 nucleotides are TGTGCCAGCAGTGAAGCGGGGGCGCCTGAGACCCAGTACTTC.

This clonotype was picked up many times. CDR3 nucleotide sequence: TGTGCCAGCAGCGTCTCCAGCGGGGGGGCCGGCACAGATACGCAGTATTTT. Translated: CASSVSSGGAGTDTQYF. V is TRBV9 and J is TRBJ2-3; 10 bases are shared with TRBD2. The CDR3 has 17 residues. V was clipped by 2 bases and J by 1 base; unmatched bases: 7. Germline-derived CDR1 and CDR2 are SGDLS and YYNGEE.

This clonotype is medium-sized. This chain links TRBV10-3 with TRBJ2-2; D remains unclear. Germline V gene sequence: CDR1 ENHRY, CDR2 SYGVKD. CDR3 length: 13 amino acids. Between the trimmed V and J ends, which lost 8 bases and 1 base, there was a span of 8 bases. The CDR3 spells CAILQMNTGELFF. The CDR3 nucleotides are TGTGCCATCCTGCAGATGAACACCGGGGAGCTGTTTTTT.

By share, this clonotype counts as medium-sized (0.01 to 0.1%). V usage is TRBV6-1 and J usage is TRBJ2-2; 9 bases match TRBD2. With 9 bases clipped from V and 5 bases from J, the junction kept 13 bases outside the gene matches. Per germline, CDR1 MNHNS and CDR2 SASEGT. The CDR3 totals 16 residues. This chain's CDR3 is CASTHPAAGGTGELFF. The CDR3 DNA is TGTGCCAGTACCCACCCTGCGGCGGGGGGGACCGGGGAGCTGTTTTTT.

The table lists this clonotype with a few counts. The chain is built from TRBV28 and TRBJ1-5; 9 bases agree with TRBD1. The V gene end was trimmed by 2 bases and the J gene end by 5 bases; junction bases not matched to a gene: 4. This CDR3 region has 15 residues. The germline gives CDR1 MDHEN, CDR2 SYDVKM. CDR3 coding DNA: TGTGCCAGCAGTTTAACGGGACAGGGCGATCAGCCCCAGCATTTT. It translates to CASSLTGQGDQPQHF.

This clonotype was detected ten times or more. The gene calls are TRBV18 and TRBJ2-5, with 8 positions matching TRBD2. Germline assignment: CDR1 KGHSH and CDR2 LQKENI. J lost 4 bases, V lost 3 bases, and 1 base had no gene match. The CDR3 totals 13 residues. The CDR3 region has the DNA TGTGCCAGCTCACCTCTAGCGGGAGAGACCCAGTACTTC. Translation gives CASSPLAGETQYF.

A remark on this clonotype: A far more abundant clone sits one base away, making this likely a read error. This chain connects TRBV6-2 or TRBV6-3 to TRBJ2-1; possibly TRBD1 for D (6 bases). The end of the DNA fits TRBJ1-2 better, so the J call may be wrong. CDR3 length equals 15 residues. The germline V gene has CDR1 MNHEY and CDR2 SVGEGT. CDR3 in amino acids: CASTGCWGQDDGYTF. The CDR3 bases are TGTGCCAGCACAGGGTGTTGGGGACAAGACGATGGCTACACCTTC.

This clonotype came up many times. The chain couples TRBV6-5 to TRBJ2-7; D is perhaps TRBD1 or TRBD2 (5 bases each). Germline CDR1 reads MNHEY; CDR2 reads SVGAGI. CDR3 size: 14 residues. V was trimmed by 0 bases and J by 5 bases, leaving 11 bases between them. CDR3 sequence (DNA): TGTGCCAGCAGTTACTCGGCCGGGGCTGACGAGCAGTACTTC. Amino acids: CASSYSAGADEQYF.

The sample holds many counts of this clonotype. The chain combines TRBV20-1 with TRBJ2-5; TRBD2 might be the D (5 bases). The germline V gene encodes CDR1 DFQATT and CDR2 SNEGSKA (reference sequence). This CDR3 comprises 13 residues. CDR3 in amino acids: CSLTGLNQETQYF. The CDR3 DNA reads TGCAGCTTAACCGGACTGAACCAAGAGACCCAGTACTTC.

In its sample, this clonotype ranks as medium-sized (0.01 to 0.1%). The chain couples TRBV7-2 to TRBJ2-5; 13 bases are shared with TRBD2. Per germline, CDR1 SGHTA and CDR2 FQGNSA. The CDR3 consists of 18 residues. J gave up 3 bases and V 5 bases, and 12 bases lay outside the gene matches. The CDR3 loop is CASSPAPGTSGIEETQYF. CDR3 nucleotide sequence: TGTGCCAGCAGCCCAGCCCCCGGGACTAGCGGGATCGAAGAGACCCAGTACTTC.

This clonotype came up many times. This chain's CDR3 is CASTRGGEGEQFF. As DNA, the CDR3 is TGTGCCAGCACCCGCGGCGGGGAGGGGGAGCAGTTCTTC. The chain joins TRBV5-6 to TRBJ2-1; 7 positions agree with TRBD2. Trimming at V came to 6 bases and at J to 10 bases, leaving 10 bases not matched to a gene. The CDR3 covers 13 residues. Germline V lookup: CDR1 SGHDT, CDR2 YYEEEE.